The 24 T cell receptor beta chains in this list originate from one sample, sequenced in a study of shared T cell receptors in the human thymus. Sequenced by immunoSEQ multiplex PCR; TCRdb stores in-frame clones only, minus some. The repertoire consists of hundreds of thousands of clones, with approximately 95% occurring once and the leading ten covering 0.015% to 0.02%. The source material was thymocytes. These receptors originate from a human donor.

The chain combines TRBV7-9 with TRBJ1-2; D unclear. Germline CDR1 is SEHNR and CDR2 is FQNEAQ (reference sequence). V was cut by 4 bases and J by 0 bases, with 6 bases left in between. The CDR3 contains 13 residues. The CDR3 bases are TGTGCCAGCAGCTCGTGGGCTAACTATGGCTACACCTTC. Translation: CASSSWANYGYTF.

The count of this clone is one. V and J are TRBV7-9 and TRBJ2-7; 7 bases match TRBD2. Germline loops: CDR1 SEHNR, CDR2 FQNEAQ (reference sequence). This CDR3 spans 15 amino acids. V was clipped by 2 bases and J by 4 bases; unmatched bases: 8. The CDR3 DNA is TGTGCCAGCAGCTTACGGGCTAGCGGACTATACGAGCAGTACTTC. Protein sequence: CASSLRASGLYEQYF.

V gene TRBV19 combines with J gene TRBJ2-1; 9 bases line up with TRBD2. With 1 base clipped from V and 6 bases from J, the junction kept 7 bases outside the gene matches. Germline CDR1 reads LNHDA; CDR2 reads SQIVND (reference sequence). CDR3 length: 16 amino acids. The DNA of the CDR3 is TGTGCCAGTAGTATAGGTCCGCGGGAGGGCCCCAATGAGCAGTTCTTC. Protein product: CASSIGPREGPNEQFF. The full variable domain, its missing parts supplied by reference TRBV19 and TRBJ2-1, is DGGITQSPKYLFRKEGQNVTLSCEQNLNHDAMYWYRQDPGQGLRLIYYSQIVNDFQKGDIAEGYSVSREKKESFPLTVTSAQKNPTAFYLCASSIGPREGPNEQFFGPGTRLTVL.

The CDR3 is CASSLILVGARAPYEQYF. The CDR3 DNA is TGTGCCAGCAGCTTAATTCTGGTGGGGGCCCGGGCACCCTACGAGCAGTACTTC. This chain links TRBV7-9 with TRBJ2-7; D is possibly TRBD1 (6 bases). The CDR3 extends over 18 amino acids. Trimming pared 2 bases from V and 2 bases from J, leaving 22 bases between. CDR1 and CDR2 (germline): SEHNR, FQNEAQ (reference sequence).

This clone came up once. V usage is TRBV6-1 and J usage is TRBJ2-7; D might be TRBD2 (7 bases). Deletions cut 8 bases from V and 6 bases from J, with 14 bases between. The germline V gene has CDR1 MNHNS and CDR2 SASEGT. The CDR3 extends over 12 amino acids. The CDR3 bases are TGTGCCAGCGTTTTAGGGGGGGTCGAGCAGTACTTC. Translation: CASVLGGVEQYF.

The chain uses TRBV15 and TRBJ1-5; a possible D gene is TRBD1 (6 bases). The CDR3 is 18 amino acids. V gave up 1 base and J gave up 2 bases, with 18 bases separating them. Germline CDR1 LNHNV, CDR2 YYDKDF (reference sequence). Here the CDR3 reads CATSRGGTGRMRNQPQHF. For the CDR3, the DNA is TGTGCCACCAGCAGAGGCGGTACAGGGAGAATGCGCAATCAGCCCCAGCATTTT.

J is TRBJ2-6 and V is TRBV4-1; D gene uncertain. Germline values: CDR1 MGHRA, CDR2 YSYEKL. With 1 base removed from V and 0 bases from J, the gap between germline ends came to 7 bases. The CDR3 is 16 amino acids. CDR3 sequence reads: CASSQVGHSGANVLTF. CDR3 in DNA: TGCGCCAGCAGCCAAGTTGGCCACTCTGGGGCCAACGTCCTGACTTTC.

CDR3 sequence reads: CASSPYTGKGEAFF. CDR3 coding DNA: TGCGCCAGCAGCCCGTATACAGGGAAAGGTGAAGCTTTCTTT. The chain uses TRBV4-1 and TRBJ1-1, with D perhaps TRBD1 (6 bases). V lost 4 bases, J lost 7 bases, and 16 bases lay in between. The CDR3 consists of 14 residues. Germline V gene data show CDR1 as MGHRA and CDR2 as YSYEKL.

The rearrangement links TRBV28 to TRBJ1-5; tentatively, D is TRBD1 (6 bases). CDR1 is MDHEN and CDR2 is SYDVKM in the germline V gene. The V end was cut by 0 bases, the J end by 2 bases, with 14 bases between. CDR3 length equals 17 residues. The CDR3 DNA follows: TGTGCCAGCAGTTTATGGTCCCGGGGGGCTGGCAATCAGCCCCAGCATTTT. This codes for CASSLWSRGAGNQPQHF.

The CDR3 nucleotides are TGTGCCAGCACCCCCCAGACCGTCAGTGGCTACACCTTC. It yields the protein CASTPQTVSGYTF. This chain joins TRBV28 and TRBJ1-2; no firm D call. The ends were cut back, 7 bases at V and 7 bases at J, with 16 bases in the middle. Germline CDR1 reads MDHEN; CDR2 reads SYDVKM. The CDR3 contains 13 residues.

V usage is TRBV7-9 and J usage is TRBJ2-3; 10 nucleotides agree with TRBD1. V lost 4 bases and J lost 4; bases outside the gene matches: 11. Germline V gene sequence: CDR1 SEHNR, CDR2 FQNEAQ (reference sequence). This CDR3 region has 17 residues. The CDR3 loop reads CASSSRDRGEGADTQYF. The CDR3 DNA follows: TGTGCCAGCAGCTCCAGGGACAGGGGCGAGGGCGCAGATACGCAGTATTTT.

The chain is built from TRBV6-4 and TRBJ2-2; D perhaps matches TRBD2 (6 bases). V was trimmed by 3 bases and J by 6 bases, leaving 20 bases between them. The CDR3 has 17 amino acids. In germline, CDR1 is MRHNA, CDR2 SNTAGT. CDR3 region: CASSDSPLGDLPGELFF. CDR3 coding DNA: TGTGCCAGCAGTGATTCCCCTTTGGGGGACTTGCCCGGGGAGCTGTTTTTT.

The DNA for the CDR3 is TGTGCCAGCAGCACCCTGGGGCCCAATCAGCCCCAGCATTTT. Its translation: CASSTLGPNQPQHF. The chain combines TRBV21-1 with TRBJ1-5; the tabulated D call, TRBD1, remains unverified against the DNA. TRBV21-1 is shown as a pseudogene. The CDR3 consists of 14 residues.

In its sample, this clone was seen once. The chain employs TRBV5-5 and TRBJ2-1; D is unclear. The length of the CDR3 is 12 residues. The V and J ends lost 0 bases and 13 bases respectively, with 11 bases between them. Per germline, CDR1 SGHKS and CDR2 YYEKEE (reference sequence). CDR3 sequence reads: CASSLVIARQFF. The CDR3 DNA is TGTGCCAGCAGCTTGGTAATAGCACGTCAGTTCTTC.

V is TRBV11-1 and J is TRBJ1-2; 12 bases fit TRBD1. The CDR3 contains 15 residues. CDR1 and CDR2 from the germline V gene are SGHAT and FQDESV (reference sequence). After removal of 5 bases from V and 8 bases from J, the junction contained 9 bases not matched to a gene. The CDR3 sequence: CASSEGQGALSGYTF. DNA for the CDR3: TGTGCCAGCAGCGAGGGACAGGGGGCCCTCTCCGGCTACACCTTC.

This clone was observed a handful of times. The chain uses TRBV7-9 and TRBJ1-2, with 8 nucleotides matching TRBD1. With 5 bases clipped from V and 4 bases from J, the junction kept 12 bases outside the gene matches. CDR3 size: 16 residues. CDR1 SEHNR and CDR2 FQNEAQ come from the germline V gene (reference sequence). The CDR3 DNA sequence: TGTGCCAGCAGCCCGGGGGATGGCAGGGGGCTCTATGGCTACACCTTC. Protein: CASSPGDGRGLYGYTF.

The chain carries TRBV14 and TRBJ2-3; 10 bases agree with TRBD2. The CDR3 totals 17 residues. The germline V gene has CDR1 SGHDN and CDR2 FVKESK. V gave up 4 bases and J gave up 5 bases; unmatched junction bases: 12. CDR3 in amino acids: CASSLPKREGPKDTQYF. The DNA for the CDR3 is TGTGCCAGCAGCCTACCAAAGCGGGAGGGCCCGAAAGATACGCAGTATTTT.

The chain employs TRBV7-2 and TRBJ2-6; D remains ambiguous. V lost 5 bases and J lost 0, with 8 bases in between. The CDR3 contains 15 residues. Germline CDR1 reads SGHTA; CDR2 reads FQGNSA. This CDR3 reads CASSPGVSGANVLTF. For the CDR3, the DNA is TGTGCCAGCAGCCCAGGAGTCTCTGGGGCCAACGTCCTGACTTTC. Drawing the rest from reference TRBV7-2 and TRBJ2-6, the complete variable domain is GAGVSQSPSNKVTEKGKDVELRCDPISGHTALYWYRQSLGQGLEFLIYFQGNSAPDKSGLPSDRFSAERTGGSVSTLTIQRTQQEDSAVYLCASSPGVSGANVLTFGAGSRLTVL.

This chain connects TRBV5-5 to TRBJ2-7; no clear D. Per the germline V gene, CDR1 is SGHKS and CDR2 is YYEKEE (reference sequence). V was cut by 1 base and J by 2 bases, with 10 bases left in between. This CDR3 has 14 residues. This chain's CDR3 is CASSLIGSPYEQYF. The CDR3 coding sequence is TGTGCCAGCAGCTTGATTGGCAGTCCCTACGAGCAGTACTTC.

The rearrangement links TRBV28 to TRBJ2-7, with TRBD2 matching over 11 bases. With 5 bases clipped from V and 0 bases from J, the junction kept 12 bases outside the gene matches. This CDR3 spans 18 amino acids. Germline assignment: CDR1 MDHEN and CDR2 SYDVKM. The CDR3 DNA sequence: TGTGCCAGCAGTCCTTGGTGTCTAGCGGGGGGCCACTCCTACGAGCAGTACTTC. It yields the protein CASSPWCLAGGHSYEQYF.

The table lists this clone with a count of one. This chain links TRBV5-1 with TRBJ2-3, with 7 positions matching TRBD1. This CDR3 spans 17 amino acids. Losses at the gene ends were 0 bases for V and 6 bases for J; bases not matched to a gene: 13. Germline CDR1 SGHRS, CDR2 YFSETQ. CDR3 protein: CASSLDLVGGQHDTQYF. The CDR3 DNA follows: TGCGCCAGCAGCTTGGATCTGGTAGGGGGCCAACATGATACGCAGTATTTT.

Only one count was recorded for this clone. DNA for the CDR3: TGCAGCGTTGGACCCCCGGACAGGGATTATAATGAGCAGTTCTTC. This gives the protein CSVGPPDRDYNEQFF. This sequence joins TRBV29-1 and TRBJ2-1, with TRBD1 matching over 8 bases. The CDR3 has 15 residues. V shed 4 bases, J shed 7 bases, and the junction held 12 bases outside the gene matches. Germline CDR1 reads SQVTM; CDR2 reads ANQGSEA.

The chain is built from TRBV28 and TRBJ2-5; 7 positions agree with TRBD2. The CDR3 has 15 residues. The germline V gene encodes CDR1 MDHEN and CDR2 SYDVKM. With V trimmed by 3 bases and J by 0 bases, 4 bases remained unmatched. For the CDR3, the DNA is TGTGCCAGCAGTTTTTCTAGCGGACACCAAGAGACCCAGTACTTC. Translating gives CASSFSSGHQETQYF.

V and J are TRBV27 and TRBJ2-6; D not resolved. Trimming left V 1 base short and J 0 bases short, with 10 bases between. The germline V gene encodes CDR1 MNHEY and CDR2 SMNVEV (reference sequence). The CDR3 consists of 17 residues. The CDR3 spells CASSLYRSYSGANVLTF. CDR3 nucleotide sequence: TGTGCCAGCAGTTTATACCGCAGCTACTCTGGGGCCAACGTCCTGACTTTC.